These 21 T cell receptor beta chains were sequenced from one sample in a study of shared clonotypes between healthy human individuals. The data were produced by immunoSEQ multiplex PCR, yet TCRdb's version contains in-frame clones alone and is incomplete. Of 2 million to 2.5 million clones listed, 90% to 95% were seen once; the top ten hold approximately 0.37%. Sequenced material: naive CD4+ T cells from PBMCs. Subset noted: CD45RA+ positively selected. The receptors originated from a man between 18 and 29 years old in good health. Some clones in this sample may be carry-over from other donors' samples.

The gene calls are TRBV5-5 and TRBJ1-5; D possibly corresponds to TRBD1 (5 bases). V was trimmed by 0 bases and J by 4 bases, leaving 8 bases between them. Germline lookup yields CDR1 SGHKS and CDR2 YYEKEE (reference sequence). CDR3 length: 14 amino acids. The chain's CDR3 is CASSLGGRNQPQHF. CDR3 sequence (DNA): TGTGCCAGCAGCTTGGGGGGACGAAATCAGCCCCAGCATTTT. The full variable domain, with the rest looked up from reference TRBV5-5 and TRBJ1-5, is DAGVTQSPTHLIKTRGQQVTLRCSPISGHKSVSWYQQVLGQGPQFIFQYYEKEERGRGNFPDRFSARQFPNYSSELNVNALLLGDSALYLCASSLGGRNQPQHFGDGTRLSIL.

In DNA form, the CDR3 reads TGTGCCAGCAGTTTACGCAGCGGGGGATATGGCTACACCTTC. This codes for CASSLRSGGYGYTF. This chain uses TRBV28 with TRBJ1-2, with D maybe TRBD1 (5 bases). Deletions cut 2 bases from V and 5 bases from J, with 12 bases between. The CDR3 loop spans 14 amino acids. Germline CDR1 and CDR2: MDHEN and SYDVKM.

CDR3 sequence: CASSLAMGGGYEQYF. The DNA of the CDR3 is TGTGCCAGCAGTTTAGCAATGGGTGGGGGTTACGAGCAGTACTTC. This rearrangement joins TRBV27 to TRBJ2-7; the D call may be TRBD1 or TRBD2 (5 bases each). The germline CDR1 and CDR2 sequences are MNHEY and SMNVEV (reference sequence). CDR3 length equals 15 residues. The V and J ends lost 2 bases and 4 bases respectively, with 15 bases between them.

This chain connects TRBV2 to TRBJ1-5; no clear D. Trimming shortened V by 8 bases and J by 3 bases, and 14 bases separated the two germline ends. This CDR3 contains 14 residues. Germline V gives CDR1 SNHLY, CDR2 FYNNEI. The CDR3 is CASRTDGSNQPQHF. The CDR3 nucleotides are TGTGCCAGCCGCACGGACGGTTCCAATCAGCCCCAGCATTTT.

A few counts support this clone. The chain recombines TRBV20-1 with TRBJ1-1; D not resolved. This CDR3 is built from 11 residues. Germline V gives CDR1 DFQATT, CDR2 SNEGSKA (reference sequence). V shed 7 bases and J shed 1 base, with 7 bases lying between them. CDR3 bases: TGCAGTGAAACGGGGAACACTGAAGCTTTCTTT. Its protein is CSETGNTEAFF.

The J gene is TRBJ1-2, the V gene TRBV9; D is possibly TRBD1 (6 bases). Trimming left V 3 bases short and J 0 bases short, with 15 bases between. This CDR3 spans 16 amino acids. Germline V gene lookup returns CDR1 SGDLS and CDR2 YYNGEE. The CDR3: CASSDATGKANYGYTF. CDR3 nucleotide sequence: TGTGCCAGCAGCGACGCCACAGGGAAAGCTAACTATGGCTACACCTTC.

The chain carries TRBV7-3 and TRBJ2-5; 9 nucleotides line up with TRBD1. V shed 5 bases, J shed 2 bases, and the junction held 9 bases outside the gene matches. Germline CDR1 reads SGHTA; CDR2 reads FQGTGA. The CDR3 loop spans 16 amino acids. The CDR3 loop is CASSRQPGQGQETQYF. The CDR3 nucleotides are TGTGCCAGCAGCAGACAACCGGGACAGGGACAAGAGACCCAGTACTTC.

This rearrangement joins TRBV9 to TRBJ1-2; the D gene is possibly TRBD1 (5 bases). The CDR3 length is 13 residues. Germline lookup yields CDR1 SGDLS and CDR2 YYNGEE. The germline V and J ends were trimmed by 6 bases and 2 bases, with 11 bases remaining between them. The CDR3 DNA is TGTGCCAGCAACACCCGGGGGAACTATGGCTACACCTTC. Translation: CASNTRGNYGYTF.

The CDR3 DNA is TGTGCCAGCAGCTTACTAACCGGGAGTACAGATACGCAGTATTTT. Its protein is CASSLLTGSTDTQYF. The chain employs TRBV7-3 and TRBJ2-3; tentatively, D is TRBD2 (6 bases). Germline V gene sequence: CDR1 SGHTA, CDR2 FQGTGA. The CDR3 length is 15 residues. V was pared by 2 bases and J by 3 bases, with 12 bases between.

The genes are TRBV4-1 and TRBJ2-7; 11 bases map to TRBD2. This CDR3 contains 15 residues. The V gene end was trimmed by 2 bases and the J gene end by 4 bases; junction bases not matched to a gene: 4. CDR1 MGHRA and CDR2 YSYEKL come from the germline V gene. CDR3 amino acids: CASSQTLAGAYEQYF. In nucleotides, the CDR3 is TGCGCCAGCAGCCAAACACTAGCGGGAGCTTACGAGCAGTACTTC.

The V call is TRBV6-5, the J call TRBJ2-5, with a weak D call TRBD1 (5 bases). The germline CDR1 and CDR2 sequences are MNHEY and SVGAGI. The V end was cut by 6 bases, the J end by 1 base, with 6 bases between. This CDR3 has 12 amino acids. CDR3 in DNA: TGTGCCAGCAGGGACACCCAAGAGACCCAGTACTTC. Protein product: CASRDTQETQYF.

J is TRBJ2-7 and V is TRBV28, with D possibly being TRBD1 (5 bases). V was clipped by 1 base and J by 0 bases, with 10 bases between them. This CDR3 is built from 15 residues. The germline gives CDR1 MDHEN, CDR2 SYDVKM. This chain's CDR3 is CASSLLGEISYEQYF. CDR3 sequence (DNA): TGTGCCAGCAGTTTATTAGGGGAAATCTCCTACGAGCAGTACTTC.

The chain employs TRBV14 and TRBJ2-5; 12 bases match TRBD2. V was pared by 1 base and J by 5 bases, with 5 bases of the junction left unmatched. The CDR3 has 16 residues. Germline CDR1 SGHDN, CDR2 FVKESK. CDR3 protein: CASSQGTSGVSETQYF. DNA of the CDR3: TGTGCCAGCAGCCAAGGGACTAGCGGGGTCTCGGAGACCCAGTACTTC.

This chain uses TRBV7-3 with TRBJ1-1, with D possibly TRBD1 on 6 matching bases. The CDR3 loop spans 13 amino acids. Trimming took 4 bases from V and 10 from J, leaving 16 bases between them. Germline V lookup: CDR1 SGHTA, CDR2 FQGTGA. This CDR3 reads CASSSGQTEGAFF. The CDR3 nucleotides are TGTGCCAGCAGCTCAGGACAGACGGAGGGAGCTTTCTTT.

The V gene is TRBV28, the J gene TRBJ2-1; 8 bases are shared with TRBD2. Losses at the gene ends were 4 bases for V and 6 bases for J; bases not matched to a gene: 17. The CDR3 is 18 residues long. CDR1 and CDR2 (germline): MDHEN, SYDVKM. CDR3: CASSSLRVGKRELNEQFF. The DNA of the CDR3 is TGTGCCAGCAGTTCCCTCCGGGTCGGGAAGCGGGAGCTCAATGAGCAGTTCTTC. The full variable domain, rest sourced from reference TRBV28 and TRBJ2-1, is DVKVTQSSRYLVKRTGEKVFLECVQDMDHENMFWYRQDPGLGLRLIYFSYDVKMKEKGDIPEGYSVSREKKERFSLILESASTNQTSMYLCASSSLRVGKRELNEQFFGPGTRLTVL.

This clone has more than one count but fewer than ten. The gene calls are TRBV6-5 and TRBJ1-1; D gene uncertain. The germline CDR1 and CDR2 sequences are MNHEY and SVGAGI. This CDR3 is built from 13 residues. Trimming stripped 6 bases from V and 1 base from J, with 9 bases between. The DNA for the CDR3 is TGTGCCAGCAGCCCCAGTGGGAACACTGAAGCTTTCTTT. It is translated as CASSPSGNTEAFF.

The V and J genes are TRBV7-2 and TRBJ2-7; TRBD2 matches 7 bases. This CDR3 spans 15 amino acids. CDR1 is SGHTA, CDR2 FQGNSA, per germline. V lost 2 bases and J lost 2; bases outside the gene matches: 6. The CDR3 nucleotides read TGTGCCAGCAGCTTAAGGCCGGGACTAACCTACGAGCAGTACTTC. Residues: CASSLRPGLTYEQYF.

The chain uses TRBV27 and TRBJ2-5; 10 bases are shared with TRBD1. The CDR3 runs to 19 residues. Germline CDR1 MNHEY, CDR2 SMNVEV (reference sequence). Trimming took 2 bases from V and 2 from J; bases not matched to a gene: 14. Here the CDR3 DNA reads TGTGCCAGCAGTTTAAGCCCCCCCGGGACAGGGGTGATGCAAGAGACCCAGTACTTC. This gives the protein CASSLSPPGTGVMQETQYF.

As for this clone: Other DNA variants within this sample encode the same CDR3. J is TRBJ1-2 and V is TRBV29-1; D perhaps matches TRBD1 (5 bases). This CDR3 is built from 12 residues. From germline, CDR1 is SQVTM and CDR2 ANQGSEA. Trimming cost V 4 bases and J 4 bases, with 10 bases left between them. In DNA, the CDR3 is TGCAGCGTTGGGGCGGGGCCCTATGGCTACACCTTC. Translating it yields CSVGAGPYGYTF.

This chain uses TRBV4-1 with TRBJ2-1; D is uncertain. There are 17 residues in the CDR3. V lost 1 base and J 0 bases, leaving 13 bases between the germline ends. From germline, CDR1 is MGHRA and CDR2 YSYEKL. Here the CDR3 DNA reads TGCGCCAGCAGCCAAGTTGAAACGTTCATCTCCTACAATGAGCAGTTCTTC. Its translation is CASSQVETFISYNEQFF.

This clone was seen more than once but under ten times. The chain has TRBV5-4 and TRBJ2-3; unclear D gene. The CDR3 loop spans 15 amino acids. Germline CDR1 and CDR2: SGHNT and YYREEE (reference sequence). V was trimmed by 4 bases and J by 0 bases, leaving 12 bases between them. The CDR3 protein is CASSPTADSTDTQYF. The CDR3 DNA is TGTGCCAGCAGCCCCACAGCCGATAGCACAGATACGCAGTATTTT.